Listed here is a single T cell receptor (beta chain). Its antigen is not identified. This sample stems from a study of blood T cells in healthy people across ages. Findings of the study overall: Across the age range, TCR beta diversity per million T cells fell in a roughly linear way. Conclusively comparing naive with antigen-experienced cells was impossible with unsorted PBMCs. CMV infection status of these donors was not known.

With a J-beta primer mix and a sample-barcoded 5' primer, a second PCR ran about 7 to 11 cycles. Every sample produced at least 2.5 million CDR3-containing paired-end reads. TCRdb re-called the 5' RACE reads through MiXCR, storing one row per CDR3 protein. The sample holds 1.5 million to 2 million distinct CDR3 sequences; roughly 52% are singletons and the top ten take around 2.1%. Deletions cut 3 bases from V and 3 bases from J, with 14 bases between. Per the germline V gene, CDR1 is LGHNA and CDR2 is YSLEER. The CDR3 extends over 15 amino acids. The sample consisted of blood. The clonotype was recovered from a woman aged 40 to 50 in good health. V is TRBV4-3 and J is TRBJ1-2; unclear D gene. This CDR3 reads CASSQVLRTHYGYTF. CDR3 bases: TGCGCCAGCAGCCAGGTTCTGAGGACCCACTATGGCTACACCTTC.